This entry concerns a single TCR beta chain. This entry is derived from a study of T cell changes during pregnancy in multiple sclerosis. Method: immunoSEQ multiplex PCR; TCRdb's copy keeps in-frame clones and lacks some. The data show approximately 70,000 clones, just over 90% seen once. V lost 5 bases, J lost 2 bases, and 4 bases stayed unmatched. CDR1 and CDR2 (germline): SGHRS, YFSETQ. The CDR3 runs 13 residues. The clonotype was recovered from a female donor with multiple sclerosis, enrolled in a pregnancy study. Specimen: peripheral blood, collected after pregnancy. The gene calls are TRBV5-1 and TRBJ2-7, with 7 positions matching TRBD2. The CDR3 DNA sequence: TGCGCCAGCAGGGAGCGGGAAGCCTACGAGCAGTACTTC. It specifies CASREREAYEQYF.